The sequence of this T cell receptor beta chain was determined in a study of T cells in Graves' hyperthyroidism and ophthalmopathy. Findings and caveats of the study: Most clonotypes expanded in thyroid above 0.001 were likewise present in blood.

This clonotype occurred many times. Its antigen remains unknown. RNA transcripts yielded amplified TCR beta CDR3 regions. The TCR CDR3 was amplified in a first-round RT-PCR using the HTBI primer set. TCRdb re-derived calls from the multiplex PCR reads in MiXCR, one entry per CDR3 protein. The profile covers about 400,000 distinct CDR3 sequences, with about a sixth appearing a single time and around 7.3% taken by the ten largest. This CDR3 region has 13 residues. Between the trimmed V and J ends, which lost 3 bases and 8 bases, there was a span of 13 bases. Looked up from germline, CDR1 is DFQATT and CDR2 is SNEGSKA (reference sequence).

The V and J genes are TRBV20-1 and TRBJ1-4, with no clear D. The TCR originated in a woman between 18 and 30 years old with Graves' hyperthyroidism. The sample was blood. In DNA form, the CDR3 reads TGCAGTGCTAGCGCTACTGACGGGGAAAAACTGTTTTTT. It yields the protein CSASATDGEKLFF.